The 6 T cell receptor beta chains reported below all come from one sample, sequenced in a study of blood T cell repertoires in COVID-19. The protocol was immunoSEQ multiplex PCR, while the TCRdb copy is restricted to in-frame clones and leaves out a portion. The sample lists about 220,000 clones, roughly four fifths occurring once. The sequenced material came from peripheral blood. The receptors were sampled from a woman aged 60-70 years with acute or convalescent COVID-19.

The CDR3 region has the DNA TGTGCCAGCAGCCAAGATCCCGTGGGCGGGGGTATGGTGAACATTCAGTACTTC. Translated: CASSQDPVGGGMVNIQYF. This chain joins TRBV3-1 (or the pseudogene TRBV3-2) and TRBJ2-4; 7 positions match TRBD2. V trimming: 0 bases; J trimming: 7 bases; junction bases outside the gene matches: 15. Germline loops: CDR1 LGHDT, CDR2 YNNKEL (reference sequence). CDR3 length: 18 residues.

The V call is TRBV5-1, the J call TRBJ1-1; unclear D gene. V was shortened by 4 bases and J by 4 bases, with 14 bases between the two germline ends. This CDR3 comprises 14 residues. Germline lookup yields CDR1 SGHRS and CDR2 YFSETQ. CDR3 DNA sequence: TGCGCCAGCAGCGCAGGTTCCCTGAGCACTGAAGCTTTCTTT. Translation gives CASSAGSLSTEAFF.

The chain is built from TRBV19 and TRBJ2-1, with D tentatively TRBD1 (5 bases). Trimming took off 5 bases at V and 5 bases at J, with 16 bases between the two ends. Germline V CDR1 and CDR2: LNHDA, SQIVND (reference sequence). The CDR3 contains 15 residues. The CDR3 is CASSPHVWGDNEQFF. The CDR3 nucleotides read TGTGCCAGTAGTCCCCATGTGTGGGGCGACAATGAGCAGTTCTTC.

The J gene is TRBJ2-3, the V gene TRBV29-1; 7 bases line up with TRBD1. Germline V gives CDR1 SQVTM, CDR2 ANQGSEA. Losses at the gene ends were 2 bases for V and 9 bases for J; bases not matched to a gene: 8. This CDR3 contains 13 residues. Here the CDR3 DNA reads TGCAGCGTTGAAACGGGAACAGGGGACACGCAGTATTTT. This translates into CSVETGTGDTQYF.

This chain links TRBV4-2 with TRBJ1-1, with TRBD1 as a possible D gene (6 bases). The germline V and J ends were trimmed by 3 bases and 6 bases, with 17 bases remaining between them. Per germline, CDR1 LGHNA and CDR2 YNFKEQ. The CDR3 has 15 residues. The CDR3, as DNA: TGTGCCAGCAGCCACGCAACCCTCAGGGGTGCTGAAGCTTTCTTT. It is translated as CASSHATLRGAEAFF.

For this clone: Other nucleotide sequences in the sample specify the same CDR3. This chain connects TRBV6-5 to TRBJ1-5; a possible D gene is TRBD1 (6 bases). Germline V gene data show CDR1 as MNHEY and CDR2 as SVGAGI. Trimming cost V 6 bases and J 4 bases, with 7 bases left between them. This CDR3 is 12 amino acids long. The CDR3 protein is CASRQGNQPQHF. CDR3 DNA sequence: TGTGCCAGCAGGCAGGGGAATCAGCCCCAGCATTTT.